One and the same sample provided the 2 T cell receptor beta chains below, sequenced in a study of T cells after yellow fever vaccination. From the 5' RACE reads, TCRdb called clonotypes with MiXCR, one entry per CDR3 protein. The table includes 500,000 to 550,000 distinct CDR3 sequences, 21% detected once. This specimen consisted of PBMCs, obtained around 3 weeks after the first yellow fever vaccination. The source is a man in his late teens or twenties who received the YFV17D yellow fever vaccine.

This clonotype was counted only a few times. This CDR3 is CASSWRPNQPQHF. The CDR3 nucleotides are TGTGCCAGCAGTTGGAGGCCGAATCAGCCCCAGCATTTT. J is TRBJ1-5 and V is TRBV6-5; D is unresolved. This CDR3 is 13 amino acids long. The V and J ends lost 4 bases and 4 bases respectively, with 8 bases between them. From germline, CDR1 is MNHEY and CDR2 SVGAGI.

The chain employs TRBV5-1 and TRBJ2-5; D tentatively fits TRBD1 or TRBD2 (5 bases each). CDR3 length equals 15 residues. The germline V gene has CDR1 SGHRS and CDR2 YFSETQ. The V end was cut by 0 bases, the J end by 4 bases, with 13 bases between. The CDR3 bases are TGCGCCAGCAGCTTGGTTCGGGGCCACTCAGAGACCCAGTACTTC. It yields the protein CASSLVRGHSETQYF.